The present entry profiles one T cell receptor (beta chain) with its context. CDR3 length: 15 amino acids. CDR1 is WSHSY and CDR2 is SAAADI in the germline V gene. Between the trimmed V and J ends, which lost 2 bases and 0 bases, there was a span of 7 bases. This specimen belongs to a study of OX40 agonist ivuxolimab in advanced cancers. The overall study: Intravenous ivuxolimab at 0.01 to 10 mg/kg was given to patients every 2 weeks.

This table comes from immunoSEQ multiplex PCR, and its TCRdb copy is limited to in-frame clones, with some not included. The table includes 80,000 or so clones, roughly 89% detected once. The sequence was collected from an adult with an advanced solid tumor such as melanoma, head and neck, liver or kidney cancer. This specimen consisted of CD4+ or CD8+ T cells sorted from blood, obtained in a trial of the OX40 agonist ivuxolimab. The chain uses TRBV10-2 and TRBJ1-4; D unresolved. This CDR3 is CASSEGPATNEKLFF. The CDR3 DNA reads as TGCGCCAGCAGTGAGGGGCCAGCAACTAATGAAAAACTGTTTTTT.